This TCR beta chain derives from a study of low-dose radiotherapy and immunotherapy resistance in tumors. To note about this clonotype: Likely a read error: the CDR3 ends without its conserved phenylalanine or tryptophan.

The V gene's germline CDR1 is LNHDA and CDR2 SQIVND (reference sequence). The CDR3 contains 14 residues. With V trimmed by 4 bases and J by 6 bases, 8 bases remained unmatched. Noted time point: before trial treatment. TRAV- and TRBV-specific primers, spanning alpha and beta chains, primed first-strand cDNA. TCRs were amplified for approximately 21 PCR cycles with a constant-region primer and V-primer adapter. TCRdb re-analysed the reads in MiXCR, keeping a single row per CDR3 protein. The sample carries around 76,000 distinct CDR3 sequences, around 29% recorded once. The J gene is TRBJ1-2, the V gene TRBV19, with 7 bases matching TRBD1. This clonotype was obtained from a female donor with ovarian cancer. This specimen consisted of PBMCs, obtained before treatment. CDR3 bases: TGTGCCAGTAGTACCCAACAGGGGTGGAATGGCTACACCTTA. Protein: CASSTQQGWNGYTL.